This T cell receptor beta chain stems from a study of T cell responses to AZD1222 COVID-19 vaccine. V gave up 5 bases and J gave up 2 bases, with 5 bases separating them. This CDR3 region has 12 residues. Germline CDR1 SGHTA, CDR2 FQGNSA. Points on this clone: Its antigen is undetermined.

Measured with immunoSEQ multiplex PCR; TCRdb has only the in-frame clones, and not every one. The sample has about 140,000 clones, 70% to 90% seen once. Study results and caveats: Spike as a whole was targeted by vaccine-associated CD4 TCRs, dominant at 160-218 and 743-854. Nearly half of spike-specific TCRs reportedly target variant regions that are unmutated in the B.1.351 and B.1.1.7 variants. Researchers took repertoire samples only after the peak T cell response had come. Mostly white British, mostly female donors; authors suggested clonal diversity may be underestimated.

The source of this sequence is an adult in good health. Material: peripheral blood, obtained on day 0 of AZD1222 vaccination. The chain links TRBV7-2 to TRBJ2-3; D uncertain. CDR3 DNA: TGTGCCAGCAGCCCGTTCACAGATACGCAGTATTTT. Protein: CASSPFTDTQYF. Drawing the rest from reference TRBV7-2 and TRBJ2-3, the complete variable domain is GAGVSQSPSNKVTEKGKDVELRCDPISGHTALYWYRQSLGQGLEFLIYFQGNSAPDKSGLPSDRFSAERTGGSVSTLTIQRTQQEDSAVYLCASSPFTDTQYFGPGTRLTVL.